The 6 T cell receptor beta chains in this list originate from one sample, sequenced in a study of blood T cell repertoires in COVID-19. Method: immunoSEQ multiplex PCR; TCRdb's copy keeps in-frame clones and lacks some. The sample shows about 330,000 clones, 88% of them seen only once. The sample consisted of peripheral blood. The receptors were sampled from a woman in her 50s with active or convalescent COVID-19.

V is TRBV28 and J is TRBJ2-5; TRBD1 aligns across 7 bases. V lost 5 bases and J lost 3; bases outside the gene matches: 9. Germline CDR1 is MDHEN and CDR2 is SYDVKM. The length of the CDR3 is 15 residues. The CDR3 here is CASSRTTGTEETQYF. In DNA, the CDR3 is TGTGCCAGCAGTCGCACGACAGGGACGGAAGAGACCCAGTACTTC.

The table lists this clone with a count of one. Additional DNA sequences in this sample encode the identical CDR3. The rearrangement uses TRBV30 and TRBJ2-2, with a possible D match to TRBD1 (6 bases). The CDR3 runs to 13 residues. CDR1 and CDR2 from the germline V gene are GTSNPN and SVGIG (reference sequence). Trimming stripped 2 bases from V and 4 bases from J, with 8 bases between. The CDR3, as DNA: TGTGCCTGGAGTCGAGGGGGCACCGGGGAGCTGTTTTTT. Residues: CAWSRGGTGELFF.

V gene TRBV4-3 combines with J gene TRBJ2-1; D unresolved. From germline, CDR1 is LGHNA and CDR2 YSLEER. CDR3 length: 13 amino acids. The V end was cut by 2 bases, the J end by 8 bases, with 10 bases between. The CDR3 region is CASSQRTYYEQFF. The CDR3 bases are TGCGCCAGCAGCCAACGCACATATTATGAGCAGTTCTTC.

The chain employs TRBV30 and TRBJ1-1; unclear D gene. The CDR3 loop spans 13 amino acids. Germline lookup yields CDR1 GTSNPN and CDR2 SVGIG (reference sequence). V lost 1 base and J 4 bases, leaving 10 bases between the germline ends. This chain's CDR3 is CAWSALSGTEAFF. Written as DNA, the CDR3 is TGTGCCTGGAGTGCCCTCAGTGGCACTGAAGCTTTCTTT.

The CDR3 region has the DNA TGCAGTGCTAGTCCTAGGAACACTGAAGCTTTCTTT. This gives the protein CSASPRNTEAFF. The chain is built from TRBV20-1 and TRBJ1-1, with unresolved D. V was trimmed by 3 bases and J by 1 base, leaving 6 bases between them. The germline V gene encodes CDR1 DFQATT and CDR2 SNEGSKA (reference sequence). This CDR3 contains 12 residues.

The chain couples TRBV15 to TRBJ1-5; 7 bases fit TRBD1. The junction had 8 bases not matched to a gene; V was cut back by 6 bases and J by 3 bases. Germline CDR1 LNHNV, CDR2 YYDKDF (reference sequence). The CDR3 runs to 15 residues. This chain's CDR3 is CATRGRRGLNQPQHF. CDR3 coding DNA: TGTGCCACCAGGGGGAGAAGGGGGCTCAATCAGCCCCAGCATTTT.